This paragraph reports one T cell receptor (beta chain). TCRdb used MiXCR to reprocess the RT-PCR reads, holding one entry per CDR3 protein. The table has roughly 550,000 distinct CDR3 sequences, roughly 25% seen once; the top ten hold 2.8%. This sample is part of a study of response to subunit inactivated influenza vaccine. The CDR3 is 16 amino acids. V lost 3 bases and J lost 4; bases outside the gene matches: 8. CDR1 is SGHVS, CDR2 FNYEAQ, per germline. This sample also appeared in a second study, on T cells expressing NK-cell markers. That report notes: As the method of synthesis, 5'RACE template switching with UMIs yielded TCR beta cDNA. Seven sequenced donors out of eight were HCMV-seropositive, one seronegative. Whether expanded NKG2C+ T cell clones recognized HCMV stayed uncertain.

The sample consisted of CD4+ T cells sorted from PBMCs, taken approximately 12 days after vaccination. This TCR derives from a man aged 50 to 59 who received an inactivated influenza vaccine. The chain couples TRBV7-6 to TRBJ2-7, with 11 nucleotides matching TRBD1. CDR3 nucleotides: TGTGCCAGCAGCTTGGTATCTGGGACAGGGGGTTACGAGCAGTACTTC. Residues: CASSLVSGTGGYEQYF.